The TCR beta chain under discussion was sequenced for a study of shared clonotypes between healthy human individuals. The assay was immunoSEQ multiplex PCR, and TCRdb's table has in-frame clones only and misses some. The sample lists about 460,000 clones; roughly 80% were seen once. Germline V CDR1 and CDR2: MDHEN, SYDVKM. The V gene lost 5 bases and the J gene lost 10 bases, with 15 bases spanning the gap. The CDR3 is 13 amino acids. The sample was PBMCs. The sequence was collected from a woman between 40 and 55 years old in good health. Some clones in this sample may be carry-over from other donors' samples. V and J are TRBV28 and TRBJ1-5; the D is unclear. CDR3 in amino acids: CASSALAGEPQHF. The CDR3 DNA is TGTGCCAGCAGTGCCCTGGCAGGTGAACCCCAGCATTTT.